This is a list of T cell receptor beta chains from one sample in a study of PD-1 blockade in classical Hodgkin lymphoma. Data came from immunoSEQ multiplex PCR; TCRdb stores just in-frame clones and leaves some out. Of about 39,000 clones listed, 77% are singletons. Material: peripheral blood mononuclear cells (PBMCs), obtained before the fourth cycle of nivolumab. These receptors were taken from a human donor with classical Hodgkin lymphoma. Both conserved end residues are part of each CDR3. The order of the fields is D gene, V gene, CDR3 length, clone size, J gene, CDR3 protein, CDR3 DNA. A D gene is named only where the DNA matches it firmly. Part of the rows lack a size; the others show once, few, many or a class for expanded clones.

D: .
V: TRBV2
length: 14
size: medium-sized
J: TRBJ1-6
CDR3: CASRVAGDNSPLHF
DNA: TGTGCCAGCAGGGTGGCAGGGGATAATTCACCCCTCCACTTT

D: .
V: TRBV6-1
length: 14
size: few
J: TRBJ1-5
CDR3: CASSEAQRDQPQHF
DNA: TGTGCCAGCAGTGAAGCGCAGAGGGATCAGCCCCAGCATTTT

D: TRBD1
V: TRBV19
length: 17
size: .
J: TRBJ2-6
CDR3: CASSIGQGAPGANVLTF
DNA: TGTGCCAGTAGTATCGGACAGGGGGCGCCTGGGGCCAACGTCCTGACTTTC

D: .
V: TRBV19
length: 13
size: .
J: TRBJ1-4
CDR3: CASSPAPERELFF
DNA: TGTGCCAGTAGTCCGGCCCCCGAGAGGGAACTGTTTTTT

D: .
V: TRBV2
length: 13
size: once
J: TRBJ1-1
CDR3: CASPAGTNTEAFF
DNA: TGTGCCAGCCCGGCAGGGACGAACACTGAAGCTTTCTTT

D: TRBD1
V: TRBV7-2
length: 14
size: .
J: TRBJ2-3
CDR3: CASSPDRATDTQYF
DNA: TGTGCCAGCAGCCCTGACAGGGCGACAGATACGCAGTATTTT

D: TRBD1
V: TRBV11-2
length: 15
size: .
J: TRBJ1-2
CDR3: CASSFLPTGNYGYTF
DNA: TGTGCCAGCAGCTTTCTCCCGACAGGGAACTATGGCTACACCTTC

D: .
V: TRBV4-3
length: 17
size: .
J: TRBJ1-4
CDR3: CASSQDRGRGTNEKLFF
DNA: TGCGCCAGCAGCCAAGATCGGGGAAGAGGAACTAATGAAAAACTGTTTTTT

D: .
V: TRBV9
length: 13
size: .
J: TRBJ1-2
CDR3: CASSQGQKYGYTF
DNA: TGTGCCAGCAGCCAAGGACAGAAATATGGCTACACCTTC

D: TRBD2
V: TRBV19
length: 18
size: few
J: TRBJ2-1
CDR3: CASTRRGRGGSGDNEQFF
DNA: TGTGCCAGTACCCGCCGGGGGCGGGGGGGCAGTGGTGACAATGAGCAGTTCTTC

D: TRBD2
V: TRBV5-1
length: 17
size: .
J: TRBJ2-2
CDR3: CASSHRTSGELTGELFF
DNA: TGCGCCAGCAGCCACCGGACTAGCGGGGAACTCACCGGGGAGCTGTTTTTT

D: TRBD2
V: TRBV19
length: 17
size: .
J: TRBJ2-6
CDR3: CASRELAGGSGANVLTF
DNA: TGTGCCAGTAGGGAACTAGCGGGGGGATCTGGGGCCAACGTCCTGACTTTC

D: .
V: TRBV7-2
length: 14
size: .
J: TRBJ1-2
CDR3: CASSLLTAPYGYTF
DNA: TGTGCCAGCAGCTTACTGACGGCGCCCTATGGCTACACCTTC

D: .
V: TRBV19
length: 14
size: .
J: TRBJ1-1
CDR3: CASSIGEGLTEAFF
DNA: TGTGCCAGTAGTATAGGGGAGGGGCTGACTGAAGCTTTCTTT

D: TRBD1
V: TRBV6-6
length: 15
size: .
J: TRBJ1-2
CDR3: CASSFPLDRGSGYTF
DNA: TGTGCCAGCAGTTTCCCCCTCGACAGGGGAAGTGGCTACACCTTC

D: .
V: TRBV28
length: 13
size: .
J: TRBJ1-4
CDR3: CASSFQGGEKLFF
DNA: TGTGCCAGCAGTTTCCAGGGCGGTGAAAAACTGTTTTTT

D: .
V: TRBV6-1
length: 14
size: .
J: TRBJ1-1
CDR3: CASKGYSRNTEAFF
DNA: TGTGCCAGCAAGGGGTACAGCCGGAACACTGAAGCTTTCTTT

D: .
V: TRBV6-5
length: 12
size: .
J: TRBJ2-7
CDR3: CASSLTGYEQYF
DNA: TGTGCCAGCAGCCTCACGGGGTACGAGCAGTACTTC

D: .
V: TRBV7-9
length: 16
size: few
J: TRBJ1-4
CDR3: CASSLDGTARNEKLFF
DNA: TGTGCCAGCAGCTTAGATGGAACAGCCCGTAATGAAAAACTGTTTTTT

D: .
V: TRBV12-2
length: 15
size: .
J: TRBJ1-4
CDR3: CASRLARAKGEKLFF
DNA: TGTGCAAGTCGCTTAGCCCGCGCGAAGGGCGAAAAACTGTTTTTT

D: TRBD2
V: TRBV10-2
length: 15
size: .
J: TRBJ2-5
CDR3: CASKFGGGVAETQYF
DNA: TGCGCCAGCAAGTTTGGCGGGGGGGTCGCCGAGACCCAGTACTTC

D: .
V: TRBV7-2
length: 14
size: .
J: TRBJ2-4
CDR3: CASSPQRGQNIQYF
DNA: TGTGCCAGCAGCCCTCAGAGAGGGCAGAACATTCAGTACTTC

D: .
V: TRBV10-1
length: 12
size: once
J: TRBJ2-7
CDR3: CASSERGPEQYF
DNA: TGCGCCAGCAGTGAACGGGGACCCGAGCAGTACTTC

D: TRBD2
V: TRBV7-2
length: 16
size: .
J: TRBJ2-2
CDR3: CASRTLREGNTGELFF
DNA: TGTGCCAGCAGAACTTTAAGGGAGGGAAACACCGGGGAGCTGTTTTTT

D: .
V: TRBV19
length: 15
size: .
J: TRBJ1-2
CDR3: CASSSGRASNYGYTF
DNA: TGTGCCAGTAGTAGTGGTAGAGCTTCTAACTATGGCTACACCTTC

D: .
V: TRBV6-1
length: 11
size: few
J: TRBJ2-7
CDR3: CASRGYYEQYF
DNA: TGTGCCAGCAGAGGATACTACGAGCAGTACTTC

D: .
V: TRBV5-6
length: 14
size: medium-sized
J: TRBJ2-7
CDR3: CASSSLTGRYEQYF
DNA: TGTGCCAGCAGCTCGCTGACAGGGAGGTACGAGCAGTACTTC

D: .
V: TRBV18
length: 15
size: .
J: TRBJ2-5
CDR3: CASSSSYREGETQYF
DNA: TGTGCCAGCTCTTCCTCTTACAGGGAAGGAGAGACCCAGTACTTC

D: .
V: TRBV5-4
length: 14
size: .
J: TRBJ2-7
CDR3: CASSLARQVNEQYF
DNA: TGTGCCAGCAGCTTGGCTCGTCAGGTGAACGAGCAGTACTTC

D: .
V: TRBV10-1
length: 13
size: .
J: TRBJ1-6
CDR3: CASSHDRNSPLHF
DNA: TGCGCCAGCAGCCACGACAGGAATTCACCCCTCCACTTT

D: .
V: TRBV29-1
length: 14
size: .
J: TRBJ2-2
CDR3: CSVGQVSNTGELFF
DNA: TGCAGCGTTGGACAGGTGTCGAACACCGGGGAGCTGTTTTTT

D: TRBD1
V: TRBV7-8
length: 16
size: few
J: TRBJ1-5
CDR3: CASSPQDRDSNQPQHF
DNA: TGTGCCAGCAGCCCCCAAGACAGGGACAGCAATCAGCCCCAGCATTTT

D: TRBD2
V: TRBV11-2
length: 16
size: .
J: TRBJ2-3
CDR3: CASSLRLAGELDTQYF
DNA: TGTGCCAGCAGCCTGAGACTAGCGGGGGAGTTGGATACGCAGTATTTT

D: .
V: TRBV11-1
length: 13
size: .
J: TRBJ2-7
CDR3: CASSLAPGSEQYF
DNA: TGTGCCAGCAGCTTAGCGCCGGGCTCCGAGCAGTACTTC

D: .
V: TRBV21-1
length: 15
size: .
J: TRBJ1-1
CDR3: CASSTKQGMNTEAFF
DNA: TGTGCCAGCAGCACCAAACAGGGGATGAACACTGAAGCTTTCTTT

D: TRBD1
V: TRBV30
length: 20
size: .
J: TRBJ1-5
CDR3: CAWSVHPTGERGRSNQPQHF
DNA: TGTGCCTGGAGTGTACACCCGACAGGGGAGAGAGGAAGAAGCAATCAGCCCCAGCATTTT

D: .
V: TRBV7-9
length: 13
size: once
J: TRBJ2-7
CDR3: CASSISGRYEQYF
DNA: TGTGCCAGCAGCATTTCAGGGCGCTACGAGCAGTACTTC

D: .
V: TRBV10-3
length: 15
size: .
J: TRBJ1-5
CDR3: CAIRKGEGSNQPQHF
DNA: TGTGCCATCAGAAAGGGCGAGGGGAGCAATCAGCCCCAGCATTTT

D: TRBD1
V: TRBV27
length: 14
size: .
J: TRBJ2-2
CDR3: CASRWTGLTGELFF
DNA: TGTGCCAGCAGGTGGACAGGTTTAACCGGGGAGCTGTTTTTT

D: .
V: TRBV4-2
length: 14
size: .
J: TRBJ1-5
CDR3: CASSEGPINQPQHF
DNA: TGTGCCAGCAGCGAGGGACCGATAAATCAGCCCCAGCATTTT

D: .
V: TRBV2
length: 14
size: .
J: TRBJ1-3
CDR3: CASSVGFSGNTIYF
DNA: TGTGCCAGCAGTGTAGGATTCTCTGGAAACACCATATATTTT

D: .
V: TRBV7-2
length: 16
size: .
J: TRBJ1-1
CDR3: CASSLTSDPGSTEAFF
DNA: TGTGCCAGCAGCTTAACCTCCGACCCGGGGTCCACTGAAGCTTTCTTT

D: .
V: TRBV28
length: 17
size: .
J: TRBJ2-3
CDR3: CASSSPQTGLLADTQYF
DNA: TGTGCCAGCAGTTCCCCCCAGACAGGCCTTTTGGCCGATACGCAGTATTTT

D: .
V: TRBV11-1
length: 14
size: .
J: TRBJ1-3
CDR3: CASSDDRWGNTIYF
DNA: TGTGCCAGCAGCGATGACAGATGGGGAAACACCATATATTTT

D: TRBD1
V: TRBV6-5
length: 15
size: .
J: TRBJ1-2
CDR3: CASSYLQGANYGYTF
DNA: TGTGCCAGCAGTTACCTTCAGGGGGCTAACTATGGCTACACCTTC